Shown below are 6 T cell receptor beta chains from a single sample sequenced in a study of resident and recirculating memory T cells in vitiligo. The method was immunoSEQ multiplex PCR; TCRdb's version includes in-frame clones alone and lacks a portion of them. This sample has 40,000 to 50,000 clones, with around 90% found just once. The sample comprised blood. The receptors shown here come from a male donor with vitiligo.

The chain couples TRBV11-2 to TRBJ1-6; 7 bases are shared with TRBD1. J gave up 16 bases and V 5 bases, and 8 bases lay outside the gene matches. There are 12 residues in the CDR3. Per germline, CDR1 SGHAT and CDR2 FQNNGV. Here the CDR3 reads CASSQVGDSLHF. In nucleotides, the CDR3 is TGTGCCAGCAGCCAAGTTGGGGACAGTCTCCACTTT.

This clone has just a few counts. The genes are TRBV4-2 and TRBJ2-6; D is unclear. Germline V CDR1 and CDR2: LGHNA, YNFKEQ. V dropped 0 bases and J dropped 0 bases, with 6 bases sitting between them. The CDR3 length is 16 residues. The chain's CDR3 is CASSQESVSGANVLTF. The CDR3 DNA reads TGTGCCAGCAGCCAAGAATCGGTCTCTGGGGCCAACGTCCTGACTTTC.

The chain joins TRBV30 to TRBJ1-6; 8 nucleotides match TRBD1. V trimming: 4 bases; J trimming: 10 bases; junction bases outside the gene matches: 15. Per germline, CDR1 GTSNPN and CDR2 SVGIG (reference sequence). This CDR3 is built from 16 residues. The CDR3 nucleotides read TGTGCCTGGACCACAGCAGGGGGCGGACTTGGATCACCCCTCCACTTT. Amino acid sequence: CAWTTAGGGLGSPLHF.

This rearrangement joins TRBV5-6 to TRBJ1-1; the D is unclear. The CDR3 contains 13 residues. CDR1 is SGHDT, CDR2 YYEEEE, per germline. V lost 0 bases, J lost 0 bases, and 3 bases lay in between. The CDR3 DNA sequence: TGTGCCAGCAGCTTGGCAGTGAACACTGAAGCTTTCTTT. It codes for CASSLAVNTEAFF.

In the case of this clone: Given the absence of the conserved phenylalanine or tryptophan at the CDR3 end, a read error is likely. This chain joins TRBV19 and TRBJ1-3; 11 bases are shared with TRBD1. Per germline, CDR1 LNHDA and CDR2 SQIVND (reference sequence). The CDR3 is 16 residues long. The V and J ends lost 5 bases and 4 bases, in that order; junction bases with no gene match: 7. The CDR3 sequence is CASSPTGQGGGNTIYL. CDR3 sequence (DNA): TGTGCCAGTAGTCCGACGGGACAGGGGGGAGGAAACACCATATATCTT.

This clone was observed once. The CDR3 here is CASSLTGQGGEQYF. In nucleotides, the CDR3 is TGTGCCAGCAGCTTAACGGGACAGGGAGGCGAGCAGTACTTC. This chain links TRBV7-9 with TRBJ2-7, with 9 bases that match TRBD1. This CDR3 contains 14 residues. Germline CDR1 SEHNR, CDR2 FQNEAQ (reference sequence). V gave up 2 bases and J gave up 6 bases; unmatched junction bases: 5.